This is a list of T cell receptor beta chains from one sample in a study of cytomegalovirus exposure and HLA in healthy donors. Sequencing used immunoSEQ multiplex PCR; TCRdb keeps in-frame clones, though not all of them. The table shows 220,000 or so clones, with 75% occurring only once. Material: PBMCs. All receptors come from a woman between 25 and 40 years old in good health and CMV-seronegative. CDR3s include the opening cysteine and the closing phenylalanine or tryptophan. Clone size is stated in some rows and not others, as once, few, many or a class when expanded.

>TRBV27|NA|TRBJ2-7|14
CASSSLGTDYEQYF
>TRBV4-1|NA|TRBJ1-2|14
CASSQLDGLYGYTF
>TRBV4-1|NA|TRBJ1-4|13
CASSLQRVEKLFF
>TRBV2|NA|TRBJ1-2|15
CASSEIVNKYYGYTF
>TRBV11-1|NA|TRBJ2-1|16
CASSYTTSEALNEQFF
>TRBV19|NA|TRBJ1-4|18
CASSPRGREGGLREKLFF
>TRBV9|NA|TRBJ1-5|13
CASSVDNNQPQHF
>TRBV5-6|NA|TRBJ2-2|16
CASSLEGAWDTGELFF
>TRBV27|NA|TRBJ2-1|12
CASSWLGDEQFF
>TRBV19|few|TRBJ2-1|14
CASTELAGVDEQFF
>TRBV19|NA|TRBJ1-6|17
CASSIVGTDIGNSPLHF
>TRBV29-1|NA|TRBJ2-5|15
CSVDWERGGRETQYF
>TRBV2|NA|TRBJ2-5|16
CASSEVGTSGSETQYF
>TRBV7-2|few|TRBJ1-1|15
CASSLSGTANTEAFF
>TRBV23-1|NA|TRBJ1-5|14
CASTQGHSNQPQHF
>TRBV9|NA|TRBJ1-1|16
CASSPDGNSVRGEAFF
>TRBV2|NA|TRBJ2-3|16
CASSEVERLNTDTQYF
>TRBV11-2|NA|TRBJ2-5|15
CASSLRAPWRETQYF
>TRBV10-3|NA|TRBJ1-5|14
CATSQQGENQPQHF
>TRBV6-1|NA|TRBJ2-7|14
CASSRQGTTYEQYF
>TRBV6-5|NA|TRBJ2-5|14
CASTDRGFRETQYF
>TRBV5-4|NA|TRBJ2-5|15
CASSPPRGNQETQYF
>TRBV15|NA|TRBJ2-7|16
CATSRDRDSSSYEQYF
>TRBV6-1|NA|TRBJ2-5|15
CASSGTGRHQETQYF
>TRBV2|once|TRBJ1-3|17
CASSKYRDSLAGNTIYF
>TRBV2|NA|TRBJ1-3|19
CASTGPGQGKDGSGNTIYF
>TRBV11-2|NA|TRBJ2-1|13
CASSPSGRREQFF
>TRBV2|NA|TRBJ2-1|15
CASKGGLLAYNEQFF
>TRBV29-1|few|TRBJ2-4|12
CSVVRGGDIQYF
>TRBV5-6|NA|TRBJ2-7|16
CASSSVYRTSIYEQYF
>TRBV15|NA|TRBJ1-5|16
CATSTQGGMSNQPQHF
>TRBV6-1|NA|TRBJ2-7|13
CASSDRESREQYF
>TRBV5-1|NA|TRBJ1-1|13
CASSDSLNTEAFF
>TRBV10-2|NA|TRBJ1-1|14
CASSEYYMNTEAFF
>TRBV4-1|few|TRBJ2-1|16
CASSQGEGRTYNEQFF
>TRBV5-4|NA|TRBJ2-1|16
CASTLGEGRSYNEQFF
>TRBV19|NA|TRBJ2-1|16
CASSTGLAGARNEQFF
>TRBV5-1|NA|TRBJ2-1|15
CASSLIQGANDEQFF
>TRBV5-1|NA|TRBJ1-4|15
CASSWRDHGNEKLFF
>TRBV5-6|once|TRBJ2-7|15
CASSPLPGIGYEQYF
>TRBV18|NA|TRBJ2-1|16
CASTFRTSGSGDEQFF
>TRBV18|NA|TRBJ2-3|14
CASTKRQGSDTQYF
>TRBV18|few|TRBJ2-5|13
CASSPPGGETQYF
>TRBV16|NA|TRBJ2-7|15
CASSQWTSGRVEQYF
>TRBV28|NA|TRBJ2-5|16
CASSLPDRTGPREQYF
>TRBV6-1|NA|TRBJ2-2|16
CASSALGGGNTGELFF
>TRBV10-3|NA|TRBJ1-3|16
CAISRGDSSGGNTIYF
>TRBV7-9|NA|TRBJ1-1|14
CASSFKDRNTEAFF
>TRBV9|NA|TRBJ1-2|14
CASSVGGQPYGYTF
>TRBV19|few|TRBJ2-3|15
CASTSPGHYTDTQYF
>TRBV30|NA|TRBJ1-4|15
CAWNGGAATNEKLFF
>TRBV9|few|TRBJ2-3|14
CASSDSGGTDTQYF
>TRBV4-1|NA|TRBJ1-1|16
CASSQEEGRGPTEAFF